This T cell receptor beta chain appears in the sequencing data of a study of T cells in Graves' hyperthyroidism and ophthalmopathy. Using RNA transcripts as the source, TCR beta CDR3 regions were amplified. With the HTBI primer set, the TCR CDR3 went through a first round of RT-PCR. A single record per CDR3 protein comes from TCRdb applying MiXCR to the multiplex PCR reads. The profile shows 250,000 to 300,000 distinct CDR3 sequences, approximately 12% of them singletons. Germline V gives CDR1 SEHNR, CDR2 FQNEAQ (reference sequence). Trimming stripped 7 bases from V and 11 bases from J, with 20 bases between. There are 13 residues in the CDR3. Details on this clonotype: This may come from a read error, since a much larger clone is one base off.

The sequence was collected from a woman aged 30 to 39 with Graves' hyperthyroidism that later progressed to Graves' ophthalmopathy. Sequenced sample: blood. The V gene is TRBV7-9, the J gene TRBJ1-1; D call uncertain. The CDR3 reads CASKNGREGEAFF. The CDR3 DNA reads as TGTGCCAGCAAAAATGGAAGGGAAGGTGAGGCTTTCTTT.